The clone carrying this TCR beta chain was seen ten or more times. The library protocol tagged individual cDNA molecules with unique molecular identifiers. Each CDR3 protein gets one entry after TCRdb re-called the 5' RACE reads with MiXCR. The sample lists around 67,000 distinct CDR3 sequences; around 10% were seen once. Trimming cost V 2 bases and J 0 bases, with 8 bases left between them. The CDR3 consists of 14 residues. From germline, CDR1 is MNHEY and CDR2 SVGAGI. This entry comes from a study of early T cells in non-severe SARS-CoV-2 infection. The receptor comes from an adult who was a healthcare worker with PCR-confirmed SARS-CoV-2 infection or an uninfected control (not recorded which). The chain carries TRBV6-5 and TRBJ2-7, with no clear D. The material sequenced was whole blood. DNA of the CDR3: TGTGCCAGCAGTTACAGGGCGTACTCCTACGAGCAGTACTTC. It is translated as CASSYRAYSYEQYF.